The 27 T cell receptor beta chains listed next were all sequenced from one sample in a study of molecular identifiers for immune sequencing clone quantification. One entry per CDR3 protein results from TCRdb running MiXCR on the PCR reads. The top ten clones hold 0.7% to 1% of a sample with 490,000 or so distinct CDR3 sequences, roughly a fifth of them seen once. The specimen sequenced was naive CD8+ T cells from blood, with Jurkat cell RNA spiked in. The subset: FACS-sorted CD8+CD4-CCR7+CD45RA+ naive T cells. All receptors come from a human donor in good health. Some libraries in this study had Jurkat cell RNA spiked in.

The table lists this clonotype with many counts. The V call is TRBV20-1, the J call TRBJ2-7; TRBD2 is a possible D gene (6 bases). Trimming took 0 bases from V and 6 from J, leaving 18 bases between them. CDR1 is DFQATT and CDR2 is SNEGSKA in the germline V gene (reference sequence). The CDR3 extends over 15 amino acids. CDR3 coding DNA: TGCAGTGCTAGAGACCCTAGCGAAGGAACGGGCGAGCAGTACTTC. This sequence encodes CSARDPSEGTGEQYF.

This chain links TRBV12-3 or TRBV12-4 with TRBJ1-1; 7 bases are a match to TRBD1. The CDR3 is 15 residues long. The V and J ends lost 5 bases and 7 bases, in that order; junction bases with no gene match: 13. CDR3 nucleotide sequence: TGTGCCAGCAGTCCTTCTTACGGGACAGAGGATGAAGCTTTCTTT. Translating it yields CASSPSYGTEDEAFF.

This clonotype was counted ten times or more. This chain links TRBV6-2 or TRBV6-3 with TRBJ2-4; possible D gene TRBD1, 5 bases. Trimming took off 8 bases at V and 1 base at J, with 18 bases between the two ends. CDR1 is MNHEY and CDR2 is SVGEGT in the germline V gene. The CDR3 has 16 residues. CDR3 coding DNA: TGTGCCAGCTGCAACCCCCGACAGCCTGCCAAAAACATTCAGTACTTC. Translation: CASCNPRQPAKNIQYF.

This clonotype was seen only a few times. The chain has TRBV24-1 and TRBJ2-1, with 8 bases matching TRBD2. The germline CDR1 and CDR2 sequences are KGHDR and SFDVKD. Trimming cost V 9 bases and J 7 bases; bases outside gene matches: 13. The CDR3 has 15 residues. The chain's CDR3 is CATGPAGGLDNEQFF. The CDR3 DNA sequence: TGTGCCACCGGTCCGGCGGGAGGTCTGGATAATGAGCAGTTCTTC.

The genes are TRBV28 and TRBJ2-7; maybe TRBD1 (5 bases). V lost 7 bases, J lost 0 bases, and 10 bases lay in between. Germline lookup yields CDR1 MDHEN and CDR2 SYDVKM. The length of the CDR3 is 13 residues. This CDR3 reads CASIFQGSYEQYF. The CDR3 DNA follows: TGTGCCAGCATCTTTCAGGGCTCCTACGAGCAGTACTTC.

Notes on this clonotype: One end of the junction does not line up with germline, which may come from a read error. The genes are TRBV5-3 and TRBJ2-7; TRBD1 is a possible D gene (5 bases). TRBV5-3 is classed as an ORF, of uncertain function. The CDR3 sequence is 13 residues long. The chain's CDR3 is CASSPTASYGQYF. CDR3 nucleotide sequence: TGTGCCAGCAGCCCGACAGCGTCCTACGGGCAGTACTTC.

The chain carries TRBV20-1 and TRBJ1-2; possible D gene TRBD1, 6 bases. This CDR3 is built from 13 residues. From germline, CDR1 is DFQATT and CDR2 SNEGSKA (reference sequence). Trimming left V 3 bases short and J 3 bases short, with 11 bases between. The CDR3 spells CSASPDSDYGYTF. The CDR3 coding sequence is TGCAGTGCTAGTCCGGACAGTGACTATGGCTACACCTTC.

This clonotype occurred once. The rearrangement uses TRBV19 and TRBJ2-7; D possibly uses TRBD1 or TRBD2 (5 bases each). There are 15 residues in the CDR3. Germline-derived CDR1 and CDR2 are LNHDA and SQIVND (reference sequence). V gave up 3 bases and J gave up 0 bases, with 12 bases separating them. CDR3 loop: CASSIGAYSSYEQYF. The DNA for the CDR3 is TGTGCCAGTAGTATCGGGGCATACTCCTCCTACGAGCAGTACTTC.

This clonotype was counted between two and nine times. CDR3 region: CASSLRVAGELFF. The CDR3 DNA reads TGTGCCAGCAGTCTAAGGGTTGCCGGGGAGCTGTTTTTT. This chain links TRBV12-3 or TRBV12-4 with TRBJ2-2; D unclear. The CDR3 consists of 13 residues. V gave up 5 bases and J gave up 6 bases, with 10 bases separating them.

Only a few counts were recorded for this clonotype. The CDR3 nucleotides are TGTGCCAGCAGTGATCCGGCTAGCGGCACAGATACGCAGTATTTT. It specifies CASSDPASGTDTQYF. This sequence joins TRBV2 and TRBJ2-3; D may be TRBD2 (6 bases). This CDR3 contains 15 residues. CDR1 and CDR2 (germline): SNHLY, FYNNEI. Deletions cut 3 bases from V and 1 base from J, with 11 bases between.

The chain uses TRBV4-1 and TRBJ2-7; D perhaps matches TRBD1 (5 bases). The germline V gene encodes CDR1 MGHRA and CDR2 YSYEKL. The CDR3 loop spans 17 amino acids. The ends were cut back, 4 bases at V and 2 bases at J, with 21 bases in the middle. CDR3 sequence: CASSLPQQGQTTYEQYF. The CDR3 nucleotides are TGCGCCAGCAGCCTTCCTCAGCAGGGCCAGACGACCTACGAGCAGTACTTC.

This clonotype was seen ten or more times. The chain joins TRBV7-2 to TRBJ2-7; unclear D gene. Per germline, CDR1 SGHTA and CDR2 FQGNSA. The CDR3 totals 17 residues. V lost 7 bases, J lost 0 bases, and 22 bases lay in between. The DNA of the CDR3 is TGTGCCAGCAACCACGTATCTCCCCGACACAGCTCCTACGAGCAGTACTTC. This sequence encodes CASNHVSPRHSSYEQYF.

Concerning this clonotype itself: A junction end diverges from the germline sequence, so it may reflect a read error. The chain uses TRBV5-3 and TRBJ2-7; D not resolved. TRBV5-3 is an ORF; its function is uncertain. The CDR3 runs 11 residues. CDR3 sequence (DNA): TGTGCCAGCAGCTCTGGCTACGGGCAGTACTTC. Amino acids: CASSSGYGQYF.

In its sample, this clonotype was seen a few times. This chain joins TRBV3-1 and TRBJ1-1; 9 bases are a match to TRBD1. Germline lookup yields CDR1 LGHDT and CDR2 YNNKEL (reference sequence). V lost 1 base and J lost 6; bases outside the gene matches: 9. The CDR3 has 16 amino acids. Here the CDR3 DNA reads TGTGCCAGCAGCCAAGTGTGGGACAGGGCCAGGGCTGAAGCTTTCTTT. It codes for CASSQVWDRARAEAFF.

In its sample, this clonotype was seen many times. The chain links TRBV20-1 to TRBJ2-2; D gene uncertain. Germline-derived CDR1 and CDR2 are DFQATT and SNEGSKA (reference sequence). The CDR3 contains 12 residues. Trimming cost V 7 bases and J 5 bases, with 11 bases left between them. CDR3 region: CSVKVITGELFF. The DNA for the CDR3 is TGCAGTGTCAAGGTTATTACCGGGGAGCTGTTTTTT.

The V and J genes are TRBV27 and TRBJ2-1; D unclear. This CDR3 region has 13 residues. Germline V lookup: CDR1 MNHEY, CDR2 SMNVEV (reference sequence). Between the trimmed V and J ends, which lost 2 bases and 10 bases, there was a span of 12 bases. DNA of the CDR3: TGTGCCAGCAGTTTACAGGTCACTACCGAGCAGTTCTTC. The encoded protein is CASSLQVTTEQFF.

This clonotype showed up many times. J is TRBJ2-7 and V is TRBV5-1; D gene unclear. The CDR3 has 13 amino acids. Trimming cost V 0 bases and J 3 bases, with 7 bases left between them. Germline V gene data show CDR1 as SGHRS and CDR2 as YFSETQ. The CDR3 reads CASSLDLHYEQYF. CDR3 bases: TGCGCCAGCAGCTTGGACCTCCACTACGAGCAGTACTTC.

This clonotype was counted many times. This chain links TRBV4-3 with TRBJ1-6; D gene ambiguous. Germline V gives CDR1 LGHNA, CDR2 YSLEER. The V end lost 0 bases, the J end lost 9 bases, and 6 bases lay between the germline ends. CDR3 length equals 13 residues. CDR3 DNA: TGCGCCAGCAGCCAAGATCTGGCTTCACCCCTCCACTTT. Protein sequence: CASSQDLASPLHF.

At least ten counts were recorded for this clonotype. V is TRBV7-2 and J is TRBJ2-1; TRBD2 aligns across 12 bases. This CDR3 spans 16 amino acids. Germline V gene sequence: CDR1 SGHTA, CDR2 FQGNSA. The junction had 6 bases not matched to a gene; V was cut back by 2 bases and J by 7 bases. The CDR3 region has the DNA TGTGCCAGCAGCTTATCCGGACTAGCGGGGAAGAATGAGCAGTTCTTC. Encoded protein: CASSLSGLAGKNEQFF.

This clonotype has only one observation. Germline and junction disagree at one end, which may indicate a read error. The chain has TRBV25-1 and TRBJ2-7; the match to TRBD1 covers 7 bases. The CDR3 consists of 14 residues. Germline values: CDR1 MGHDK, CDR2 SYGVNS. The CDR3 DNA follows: TGTGCCAGCAGTGAAGGACCGGGACAGTACGAGCAGTGCTTC. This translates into CASSEGPGQYEQCF.

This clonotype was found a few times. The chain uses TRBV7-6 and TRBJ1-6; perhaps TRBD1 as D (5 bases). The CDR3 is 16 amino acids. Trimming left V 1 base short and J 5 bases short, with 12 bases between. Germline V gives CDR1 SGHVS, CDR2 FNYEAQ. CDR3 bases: TGTGCCAGCAGCTTAGAATGGACAAGCGATAATTCACCCCTCCACTTT. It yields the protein CASSLEWTSDNSPLHF. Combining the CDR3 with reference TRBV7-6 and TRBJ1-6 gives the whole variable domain GAGVSQSPRYKVTKRGQDVALRCDPISGHVSLYWYRQALGQGPEFLTYFNYEAQQDKSGLPNDRFSAERPEGSISTLTIQRTEQRDSAMYRCASSLEWTSDNSPLHFGNGTRLTVT.

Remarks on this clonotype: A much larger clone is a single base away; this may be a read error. The CDR3 sequence: CSARLRDLSYERYF. As DNA, the CDR3 is TGCAGTGCTCGTCTCAGGGATTTATCCTACGAGCGGTACTTC. This chain uses TRBV20-1 with TRBJ2-7, with D maybe TRBD1 (5 bases). This CDR3 contains 14 residues. Germline V gene lookup returns CDR1 DFQATT and CDR2 SNEGSKA (reference sequence).

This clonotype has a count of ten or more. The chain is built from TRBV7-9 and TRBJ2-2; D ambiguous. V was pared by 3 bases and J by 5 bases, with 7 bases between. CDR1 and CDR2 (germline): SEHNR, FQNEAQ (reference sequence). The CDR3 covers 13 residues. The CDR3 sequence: CASSFYKTGELFF. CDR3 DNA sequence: TGTGCCAGCAGCTTCTACAAAACCGGGGAGCTGTTTTTT.

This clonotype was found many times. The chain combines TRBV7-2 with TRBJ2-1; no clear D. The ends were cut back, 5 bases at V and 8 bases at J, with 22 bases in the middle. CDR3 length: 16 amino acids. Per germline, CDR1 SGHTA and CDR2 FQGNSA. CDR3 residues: CASSLKHGSPADEQFF. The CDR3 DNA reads TGTGCCAGCAGCCTAAAACATGGAAGCCCTGCTGATGAGCAGTTCTTC.

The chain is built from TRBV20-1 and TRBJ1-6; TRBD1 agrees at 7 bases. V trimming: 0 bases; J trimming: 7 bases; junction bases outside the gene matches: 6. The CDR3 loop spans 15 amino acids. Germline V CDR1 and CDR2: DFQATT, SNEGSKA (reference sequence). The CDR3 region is CSARDLGGSNSPLHF. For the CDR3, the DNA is TGCAGTGCTAGAGATTTAGGGGGCTCAAATTCACCCCTCCACTTT.

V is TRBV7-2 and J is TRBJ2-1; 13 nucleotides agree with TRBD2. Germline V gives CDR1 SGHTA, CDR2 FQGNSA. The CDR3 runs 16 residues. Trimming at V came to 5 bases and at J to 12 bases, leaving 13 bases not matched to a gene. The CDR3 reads CASSPLAGTSGIGQFF. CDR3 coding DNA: TGTGCCAGCAGCCCCCTAGCCGGGACTAGCGGGATCGGGCAGTTCTTC.

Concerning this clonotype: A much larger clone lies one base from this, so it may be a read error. The CDR3 region is CASSQGMKEKLFF. CDR3 in DNA: TGCGCCAGCAGCCAAGGAATGAAGGAAAAACTGTTTTTT. This chain joins TRBV4-3 and TRBJ1-4; D not resolved. The CDR3 loop spans 13 amino acids. V was trimmed by 1 base and J by 8 bases, leaving 8 bases between them. Germline-derived CDR1 and CDR2 are LGHNA and YSLEER.